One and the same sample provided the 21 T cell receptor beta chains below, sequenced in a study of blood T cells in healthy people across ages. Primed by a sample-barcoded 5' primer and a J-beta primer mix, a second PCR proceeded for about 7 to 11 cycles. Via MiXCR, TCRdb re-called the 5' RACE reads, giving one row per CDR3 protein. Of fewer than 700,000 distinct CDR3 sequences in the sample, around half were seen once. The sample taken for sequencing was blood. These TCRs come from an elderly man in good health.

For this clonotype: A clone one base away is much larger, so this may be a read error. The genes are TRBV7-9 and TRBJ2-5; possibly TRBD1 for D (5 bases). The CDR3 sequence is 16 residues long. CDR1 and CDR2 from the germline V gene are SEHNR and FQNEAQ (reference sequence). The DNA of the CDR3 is TGTACCAGCAGCTTAGGGGCAGCAACCTCTCAAGAGACCCAGTACTTC. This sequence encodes CTSSLGAATSQETQYF.

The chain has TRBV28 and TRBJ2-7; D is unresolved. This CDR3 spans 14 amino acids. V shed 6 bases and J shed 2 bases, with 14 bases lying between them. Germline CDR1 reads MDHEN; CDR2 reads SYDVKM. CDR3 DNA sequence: TGTGCCAGCAGCGACCGACGAGCTCCCTACGAGCAGTACTTC. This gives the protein CASSDRRAPYEQYF.

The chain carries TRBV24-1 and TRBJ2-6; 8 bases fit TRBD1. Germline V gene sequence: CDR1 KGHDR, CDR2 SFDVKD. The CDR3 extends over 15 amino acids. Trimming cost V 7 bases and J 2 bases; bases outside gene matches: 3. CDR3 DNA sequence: TGTGCCACCAGCCCAGGGGGCGCTGGGGCCAACGTCCTGACTTTC. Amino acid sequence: CATSPGGAGANVLTF.

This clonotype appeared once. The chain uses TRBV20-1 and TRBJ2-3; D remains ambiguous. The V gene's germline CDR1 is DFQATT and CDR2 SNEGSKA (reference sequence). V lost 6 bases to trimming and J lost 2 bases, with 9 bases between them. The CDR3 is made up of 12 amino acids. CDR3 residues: CSAPFVTDTQYF. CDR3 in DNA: TGCAGTGCCCCCTTCGTCACAGATACGCAGTATTTT.

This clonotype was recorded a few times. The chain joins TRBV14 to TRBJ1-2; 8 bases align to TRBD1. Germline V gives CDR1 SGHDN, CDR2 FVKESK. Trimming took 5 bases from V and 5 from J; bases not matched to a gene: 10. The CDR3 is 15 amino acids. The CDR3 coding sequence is TGTGCCAGCAGCACCCTTTCCGGGACAGGATATGGCTACACCTTC. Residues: CASSTLSGTGYGYTF. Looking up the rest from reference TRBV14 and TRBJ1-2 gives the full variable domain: EAGVTQFPSHSVIEKGQTVTLRCDPISGHDNLYWYRRVMGKEIKFLLHFVKESKQDESGMPNNRFLAERTGGTYSTLKVQPAELEDSGVYFCASSTLSGTGYGYTFGSGTRLTVV.

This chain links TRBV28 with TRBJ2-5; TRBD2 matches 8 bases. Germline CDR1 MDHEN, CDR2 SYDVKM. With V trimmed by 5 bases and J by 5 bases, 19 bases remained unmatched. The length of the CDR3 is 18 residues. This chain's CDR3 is CASSTPGVLAGLVETQYF. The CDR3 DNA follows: TGTGCCAGCAGTACACCCGGGGTGCTAGCGGGCTTGGTGGAGACCCAGTACTTC. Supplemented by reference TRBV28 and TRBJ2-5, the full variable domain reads DVKVTQSSRYLVKRTGEKVFLECVQDMDHENMFWYRQDPGLGLRLIYFSYDVKMKEKGDIPEGYSVSREKKERFSLILESASTNQTSMYLCASSTPGVLAGLVETQYFGPGTRLLVL.

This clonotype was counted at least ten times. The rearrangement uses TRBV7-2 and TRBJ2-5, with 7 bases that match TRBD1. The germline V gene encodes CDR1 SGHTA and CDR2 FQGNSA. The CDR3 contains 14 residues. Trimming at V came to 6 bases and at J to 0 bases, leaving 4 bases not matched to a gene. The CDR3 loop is CASSTGVHQETQYF. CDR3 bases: TGTGCCAGCAGTACAGGGGTGCACCAAGAGACCCAGTACTTC.

This CDR3 is CASTDNPTGGGEQFF. The CDR3 nucleotides are TGTGCCAGCACCGACAATCCGACAGGGGGTGGTGAGCAGTTCTTC. This chain connects TRBV7-3 to TRBJ2-1; TRBD1 aligns across 9 bases. This CDR3 comprises 15 residues. V was pared by 7 bases and J by 9 bases, with 13 bases of the junction left unmatched. Germline V gene data show CDR1 as SGHTA and CDR2 as FQGTGA.

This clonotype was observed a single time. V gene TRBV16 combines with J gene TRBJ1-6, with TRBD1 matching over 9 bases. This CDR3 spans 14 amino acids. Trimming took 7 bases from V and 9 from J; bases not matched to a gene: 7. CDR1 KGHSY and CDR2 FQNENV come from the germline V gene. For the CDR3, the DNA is TGTGCCAGCACCTTCCGGGACAGGGCTTCACCCCTCCACTTT. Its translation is CASTFRDRASPLHF.

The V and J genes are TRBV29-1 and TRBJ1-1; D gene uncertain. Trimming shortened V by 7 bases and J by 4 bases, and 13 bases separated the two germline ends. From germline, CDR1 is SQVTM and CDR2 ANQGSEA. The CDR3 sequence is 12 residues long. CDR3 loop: CSARGVGTEAFF. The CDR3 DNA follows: TGCAGCGCCCGTGGGGTGGGCACTGAAGCTTTCTTT.

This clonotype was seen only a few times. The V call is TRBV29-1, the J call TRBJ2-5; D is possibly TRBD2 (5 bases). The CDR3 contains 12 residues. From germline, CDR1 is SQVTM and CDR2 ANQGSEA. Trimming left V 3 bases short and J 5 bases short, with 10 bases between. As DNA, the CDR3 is TGCAGCGTTGATCGTCAGCGGGAGACCCAGTACTTC. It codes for CSVDRQRETQYF. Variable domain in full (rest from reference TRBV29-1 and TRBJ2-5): SAVISQKPSRDICQRGTSLTIQCQVDSQVTMMFWYRQQPGQSLTLIATANQGSEATYESGFVIDKFPISRPNLTFSTLTVSNMSPEDSSIYLCSVDRQRETQYFGPGTRLLVL.

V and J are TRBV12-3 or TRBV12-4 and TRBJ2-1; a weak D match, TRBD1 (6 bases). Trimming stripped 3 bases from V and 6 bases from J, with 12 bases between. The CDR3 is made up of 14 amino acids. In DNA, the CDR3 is TGTGCCAGCAGTTTGTACAGGGTGGGCAATGAGCAGTTCTTC. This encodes CASSLYRVGNEQFF.

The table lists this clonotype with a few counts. As DNA, the CDR3 is TGCAGTGCTAGTAAGGGGAGCGGCCCCTCCTACGAGCAGTACTTC. Translated, it gives CSASKGSGPSYEQYF. The chain is built from TRBV20-1 and TRBJ2-7, with D perhaps being TRBD1 or TRBD2 (5 bases each). Trimming stripped 3 bases from V and 0 bases from J, with 15 bases between. Germline V lookup: CDR1 DFQATT, CDR2 SNEGSKA (reference sequence). The CDR3 length is 15 residues.

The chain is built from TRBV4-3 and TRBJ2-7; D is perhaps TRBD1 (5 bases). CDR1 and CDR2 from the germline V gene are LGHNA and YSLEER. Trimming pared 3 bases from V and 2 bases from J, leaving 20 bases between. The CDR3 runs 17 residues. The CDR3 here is CASSQGINRSGTYEQYF. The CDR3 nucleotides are TGCGCCAGCAGCCAGGGGATCAACAGGTCCGGAACCTACGAGCAGTACTTC.

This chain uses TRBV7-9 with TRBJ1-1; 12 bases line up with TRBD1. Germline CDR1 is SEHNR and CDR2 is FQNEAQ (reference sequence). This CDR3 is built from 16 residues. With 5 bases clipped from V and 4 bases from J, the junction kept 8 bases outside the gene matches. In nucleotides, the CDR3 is TGTGCCAGCAGCGAGATGGGACAGGGGGCTGGCACTGAAGCTTTCTTT. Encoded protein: CASSEMGQGAGTEAFF. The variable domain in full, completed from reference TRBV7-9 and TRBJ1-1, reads DTGVSQNPRHKITKRGQNVTFRCDPISEHNRLYWYRQTLGQGPEFLTYFQNEAQLEKSRLLSDRFSAERPKGSFSTLEIQRTEQGDSAMYLCASSEMGQGAGTEAFFGQGTRLTVV.

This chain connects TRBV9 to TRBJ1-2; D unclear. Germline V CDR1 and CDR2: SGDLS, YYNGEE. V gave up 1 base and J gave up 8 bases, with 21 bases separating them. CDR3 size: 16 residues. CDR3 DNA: TGTGCCAGCAGCGTACTCGGGTCCGACACAGTCTCGGGCTACACCTTC. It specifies CASSVLGSDTVSGYTF. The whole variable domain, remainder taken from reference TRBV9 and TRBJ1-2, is DSGVTQTPKHLITATGQRVTLRCSPRSGDLSVYWYQQSLDQGLQFLIQYYNGEERAKGNILERFSAQQFPDLHSELNLSSLELGDSALYFCASSVLGSDTVSGYTFGSGTRLTVV.

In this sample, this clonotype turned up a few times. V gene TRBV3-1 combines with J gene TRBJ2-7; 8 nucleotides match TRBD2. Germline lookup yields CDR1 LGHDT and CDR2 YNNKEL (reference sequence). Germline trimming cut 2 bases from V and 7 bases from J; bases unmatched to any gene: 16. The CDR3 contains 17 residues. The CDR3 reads CASSQWGSSGSLYEQYF. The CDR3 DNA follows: TGTGCCAGCAGCCAATGGGGTTCAAGCGGGAGTTTGTATGAGCAGTACTTC.

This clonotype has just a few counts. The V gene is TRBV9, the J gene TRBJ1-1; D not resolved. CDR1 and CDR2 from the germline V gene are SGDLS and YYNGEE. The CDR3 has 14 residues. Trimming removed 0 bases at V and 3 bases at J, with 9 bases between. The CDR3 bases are TGTGCCAGCAGCGTAGAGGGAGAGTACACTGAAGCTTTCTTT. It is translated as CASSVEGEYTEAFF.

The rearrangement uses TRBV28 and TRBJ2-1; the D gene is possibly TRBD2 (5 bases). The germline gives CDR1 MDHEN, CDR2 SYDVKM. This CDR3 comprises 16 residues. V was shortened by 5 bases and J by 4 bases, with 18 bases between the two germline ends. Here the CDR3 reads CASSGVGSGRYNEQFF. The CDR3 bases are TGTGCCAGCAGTGGGGTTGGCAGCGGAAGGTACAATGAGCAGTTCTTC.

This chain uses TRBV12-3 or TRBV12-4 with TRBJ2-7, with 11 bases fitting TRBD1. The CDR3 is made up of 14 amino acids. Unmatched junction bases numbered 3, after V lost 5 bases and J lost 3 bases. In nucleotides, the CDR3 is TGTGCCAGCAGTGTGGGGACAGGGGGCTACGAGCAGTACTTC. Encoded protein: CASSVGTGGYEQYF.

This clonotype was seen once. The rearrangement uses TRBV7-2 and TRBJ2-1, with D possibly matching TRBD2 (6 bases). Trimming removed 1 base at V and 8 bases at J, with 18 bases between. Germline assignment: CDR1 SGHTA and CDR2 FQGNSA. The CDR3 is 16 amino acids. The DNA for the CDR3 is TGTGCCAGCAGCTTAGTTGGGGGGACGCAGTCGTATGAGCAGTTCTTC. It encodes CASSLVGGTQSYEQFF.